The 27 T cell receptor beta chains reported below all come from one sample, sequenced in a study of T cell responses to AZD1222 COVID-19 vaccine. Repertoires were generated with immunoSEQ multiplex PCR, while TCRdb's copy carries only in-frame clones and drops some. The table has over 95,000 clones, roughly nine tenths seen once; the top ten hold about 12%. The source was peripheral blood, collected on day 0 of AZD1222 vaccination. These receptors were collected from an adult in good health.

The chain carries TRBV2 and TRBJ2-7, with D unclear. The CDR3 contains 14 residues. V lost 1 base and J lost 3, with 10 bases in between. The germline V gene has CDR1 SNHLY and CDR2 FYNNEI. This CDR3 is CASSEGITFYEQYF. The DNA of the CDR3 is TGTGCCAGCAGTGAAGGGATCACCTTCTACGAGCAGTACTTC.

J is TRBJ1-4 and V is TRBV23-1, with a weak D call TRBD1 (6 bases). TRBV23-1 is an ORF, and what it does is uncertain. This CDR3 has 16 residues. Deletions cut 5 bases from V and 0 bases from J, with 13 bases between. DNA of the CDR3: TGCGCCAGCAGTACTCCGGGACAATCAACTAATGAAAAACTGTTTTTT. Translation gives CASSTPGQSTNEKLFF.

The J gene is TRBJ1-2, the V gene TRBV21-1. TRBV21-1 is a pseudogene locus. The CDR3 length is 16 residues. DNA of the CDR3: TGTGCCAGCAGCAAAGTGGGGGGGGCCCAAAACTATGGCTACACCTTC. It codes for CASSKVGGAQNYGYTF.

This clone was recorded a few times. The same CDR3 also results from other DNA sequences found in this sample. The genes are TRBV28 and TRBJ2-1; TRBD2 matches 8 bases. Germline trimming cut 6 bases from V and 7 bases from J; bases unmatched to any gene: 5. This CDR3 is built from 13 residues. Germline CDR1 MDHEN, CDR2 SYDVKM. The CDR3 protein is CASRLPGGNEQFF. CDR3 nucleotide sequence: TGTGCCAGCAGGCTGCCGGGGGGGAATGAGCAGTTCTTC.

The V call is TRBV6-5, the J call TRBJ1-2; possible D gene TRBD1, 5 bases. CDR3 length: 14 residues. Per germline, CDR1 MNHEY and CDR2 SVGAGI. V was trimmed by 0 bases and J by 3 bases, leaving 8 bases between them. CDR3 region: CASSYSATDYGYTF. The CDR3 DNA reads as TGTGCCAGCAGTTACTCTGCGACAGACTATGGCTACACCTTC.

The chain combines TRBV27 with TRBJ2-1, with TRBD2 matching over 7 bases. J lost 6 bases, V lost 3 bases, and 8 bases had no gene match. The CDR3 length is 15 residues. From germline, CDR1 is MNHEY and CDR2 SMNVEV (reference sequence). The CDR3 region has the DNA TGTGCCAGCAGTTTCACAGCGGGAACGGCCAATGAGCAGTTCTTC. Protein sequence: CASSFTAGTANEQFF.

This clone was detected only once. The chain is built from TRBV4-1 and TRBJ2-1; 15 bases are shared with TRBD2. With 0 bases clipped from V and 3 bases from J, the junction kept 9 bases outside the gene matches. Germline V gives CDR1 MGHRA, CDR2 YSYEKL. The CDR3 totals 20 residues. CDR3 loop: CASSQEIGTSGRILYNEQFF. CDR3 bases: TGCGCCAGCAGCCAAGAAATCGGGACTAGCGGGAGGATCCTCTACAATGAGCAGTTCTTC.

The chain uses TRBV19 and TRBJ1-5; D possibly corresponds to TRBD1 (5 bases). The CDR3 runs to 17 residues. The V gene lost 3 bases and the J gene lost 3 bases, with 18 bases spanning the gap. In germline, CDR1 is LNHDA, CDR2 SQIVND (reference sequence). The CDR3 nucleotides are TGTGCCAGTAGTATCAAACTGAGTGGGGCGATCAATCAGCCCCAGCATTTT. Protein product: CASSIKLSGAINQPQHF.

The chain is built from TRBV30 and TRBJ1-5; D is ambiguous. Per germline, CDR1 GTSNPN and CDR2 SVGIG (reference sequence). The CDR3 is made up of 16 amino acids. Trimming removed 0 bases at V and 1 base at J, with 13 bases between. The CDR3 DNA follows: TGTGCCTGGAGTGTACCGGGAGGGAACAGCAATCAGCCCCAGCATTTT. Its protein product is CAWSVPGGNSNQPQHF.

V usage is TRBV7-9 and J usage is TRBJ2-3; possible D gene TRBD1, 7 bases. Germline V gene lookup returns CDR1 SEHNR and CDR2 FQNEAQ (reference sequence). The germline V and J ends were trimmed by 4 bases and 5 bases, with 16 bases remaining between them. CDR3 size: 15 residues. The CDR3 coding sequence is TGTGCCAGCAGCTCTCCGGACAGGCGGGGAGATACGCAGTATTTT. It yields the protein CASSSPDRRGDTQYF.

V usage is TRBV28 and J usage is TRBJ1-6, with TRBD1 matching over 7 bases. Germline trimming cut 3 bases from V and 9 bases from J; bases unmatched to any gene: 11. CDR1 is MDHEN and CDR2 is SYDVKM in the germline V gene. The CDR3 is 16 amino acids. DNA of the CDR3: TGTGCCAGCAGTTTTCCAGCGACAGGGCCGGGTTCACCCCTCCACTTT. Amino acids: CASSFPATGPGSPLHF.

V is TRBV19 and J is TRBJ2-7; perhaps TRBD1 as D (6 bases). There are 13 residues in the CDR3. Deletions cut 5 bases from V and 5 bases from J, with 13 bases between. Germline lookup yields CDR1 LNHDA and CDR2 SQIVND (reference sequence). CDR3 region: CASSPIDRNEQYF. CDR3 nucleotide sequence: TGTGCCAGTAGTCCCATCGACAGGAACGAGCAGTACTTC. Complete variable domain (other parts from reference TRBV19 and TRBJ2-7): DGGITQSPKYLFRKEGQNVTLSCEQNLNHDAMYWYRQDPGQGLRLIYYSQIVNDFQKGDIAEGYSVSREKKESFPLTVTSAQKNPTAFYLCASSPIDRNEQYFGPGTRLTVT.

The gene calls are TRBV2 and TRBJ1-1; the D gene is possibly TRBD1 (5 bases). CDR1 and CDR2 (germline): SNHLY, FYNNEI. CDR3 length: 12 residues. V gave up 4 bases and J gave up 11 bases, with 14 bases separating them. In nucleotides, the CDR3 is TGTGCCAGCAGTGTAGGGGCCAATCGGGCTTTCTTT. It yields the protein CASSVGANRAFF. The whole variable domain, remainder taken from reference TRBV2 and TRBJ1-1, is EPEVTQTPSHQVTQMGQEVILRCVPISNHLYFYWYRQILGQKVEFLVSFYNNEISEKSEIFDDQFSVERPDGSNFTLKIRSTKLEDSAMYFCASSVGANRAFFGQGTRLTVV.

The J gene is TRBJ1-2, the V gene TRBV5-1; D is undetermined. The CDR3 runs 15 residues. The germline V gene encodes CDR1 SGHRS and CDR2 YFSETQ. V lost 0 bases to trimming and J lost 3 bases, with 12 bases between them. The CDR3 region has the DNA TGCGCCAGCAGCTTGGGGCGAGGCGGAGACTATGGCTACACCTTC. This codes for CASSLGRGGDYGYTF.

This chain connects TRBV5-1 to TRBJ1-4; 7 bases map to TRBD1. The CDR3 has 15 amino acids. V gave up 0 bases and J gave up 8 bases; unmatched junction bases: 7. Germline V gene data show CDR1 as SGHRS and CDR2 as YFSETQ. The CDR3 region is CASSLGGGAGEKLFF. The CDR3 DNA is TGCGCCAGCAGCTTGGGAGGGGGCGCCGGCGAAAAACTGTTTTTT.

This clone was found once. V usage is TRBV6-2 or TRBV6-3 and J usage is TRBJ2-2; 14 bases match TRBD2. The CDR3 is 19 amino acids. CDR1 is MNHEY and CDR2 is SVGEGT in the germline V gene. J gave up 7 bases and V 5 bases, and 15 bases lay outside the gene matches. CDR3 in DNA: TGTGCCAGCAGTCCCCCCGGGACTAGCGGGAGAAATAGAGGCGGGGAGCTGTTTTTT. This translates into CASSPPGTSGRNRGGELFF.

The chain carries TRBV3-1 (or the pseudogene TRBV3-2) and TRBJ1-4; no clear D gene. Deletions cut 2 bases from V and 2 bases from J, with 15 bases between. Germline loops: CDR1 LGHDT, CDR2 YNNKEL (reference sequence). The length of the CDR3 is 17 residues. CDR3 in amino acids: CASSQSWSLGTNEKLFF. The DNA for the CDR3 is TGTGCCAGCAGCCAATCCTGGAGCCTCGGGACTAATGAAAAACTGTTTTTT.

This chain uses TRBV7-9 with TRBJ2-7; 7 bases match TRBD1. Germline trimming cut 5 bases from V and 3 bases from J; bases unmatched to any gene: 10. The V gene's germline CDR1 is SEHNR and CDR2 FQNEAQ (reference sequence). The CDR3 contains 15 residues. The CDR3 here is CASSRPRQGVYEQYF. Written as DNA, the CDR3 is TGTGCCAGCAGCCGTCCAAGACAGGGAGTCTACGAGCAGTACTTC.

The J gene is TRBJ1-2, the V gene TRBV6-2 or TRBV6-3; D is ambiguous. Germline CDR1 is MNHEY and CDR2 is SVGEGT. The V end lost 4 bases, the J end lost 6 bases, and 12 bases lay between the germline ends. The CDR3 totals 13 residues. CDR3 bases: TGTGCCAGCAGTTCATTCGACTGGGATGGCTACACCTTC. Its translation is CASSSFDWDGYTF.

This sequence joins TRBV5-6 and TRBJ2-7; 7 nucleotides agree with TRBD2. Per the germline V gene, CDR1 is SGHDT and CDR2 is YYEEEE. V lost 6 bases to trimming and J lost 0 bases; unmatched junction nucleotides: 6. The CDR3 loop spans 14 amino acids. As DNA, the CDR3 is TGTGCCAGCATATCCCGGGGGGACTCCTACGAGCAGTACTTC. Its translation is CASISRGDSYEQYF. Filled out from reference TRBV5-6 and TRBJ2-7, the complete variable domain reads DAGVTQSPTHLIKTRGQQVTLRCSPKSGHDTVSWYQQALGQGPQFIFQYYEEEERQRGNFPDRFSGHQFPNYSSELNVNALLLGDSALYLCASISRGDSYEQYFGPGTRLTVT.

This chain links TRBV5-1 with TRBJ2-3; a weak D match, TRBD1 (6 bases). CDR1 and CDR2 from the germline V gene are SGHRS and YFSETQ. The V gene lost 4 bases and the J gene lost 2 bases, with 11 bases spanning the gap. This CDR3 has 14 residues. CDR3 sequence: CASSPPGVTDTQYF. The CDR3 DNA reads as TGCGCCAGCAGCCCCCCAGGGGTCACAGATACGCAGTATTTT.

The chain couples TRBV4-1 to TRBJ1-4; D is perhaps TRBD1 (6 bases). The V end was cut by 3 bases, the J end by 4 bases, with 9 bases between. The V gene's germline CDR1 is MGHRA and CDR2 YSYEKL. The CDR3 spans 14 residues. The CDR3 sequence: CASSHVRGNEKLFF. In DNA form, the CDR3 reads TGCGCCAGCAGCCATGTCAGGGGTAATGAAAAACTGTTTTTT.

In this sample, this clone turned up once. The chain links TRBV6-1 to TRBJ2-3; no clear D gene. Trimming took off 2 bases at V and 4 bases at J, with 10 bases between the two ends. Germline CDR1 MNHNS, CDR2 SASEGT. The CDR3 loop spans 14 amino acids. The CDR3: CASSELGGADTQYF. For the CDR3, the DNA is TGTGCCAGCAGTGAACTTGGTGGGGCAGATACGCAGTATTTT.

The V gene is TRBV19, the J gene TRBJ1-2; 7 bases match TRBD1. This CDR3 has 13 residues. V dropped 7 bases and J dropped 5; count of bases not matched to a gene: 7. Germline CDR1 LNHDA, CDR2 SQIVND (reference sequence). The CDR3 reads CASTPTGVYGYTF. CDR3 DNA sequence: TGTGCCAGTACCCCAACAGGGGTTTATGGCTACACCTTC.

The rearrangement links TRBV5-1 to TRBJ1-6; no clear D. Germline V gene lookup returns CDR1 SGHRS and CDR2 YFSETQ. Trimming removed 7 bases at V and 9 bases at J, with 17 bases between. The CDR3 totals 14 residues. CDR3 nucleotides: TGCGCCAGCCGCGACGTTGAGTGGAGTTCACCCCTCCACTTT. It translates to CASRDVEWSSPLHF.

The chain links TRBV27 to TRBJ1-4; D gene unclear. The CDR3 extends over 16 amino acids. Trimming shortened V by 3 bases and J by 3 bases, and 14 bases separated the two germline ends. The germline V gene encodes CDR1 MNHEY and CDR2 SMNVEV (reference sequence). Here the CDR3 reads CASSFSYPRANEKLFF. The CDR3 nucleotides are TGTGCCAGCAGTTTCTCATACCCGCGGGCTAATGAAAAACTGTTTTTT.

The chain couples TRBV6-5 to TRBJ1-5; perhaps TRBD1 as D (5 bases). In germline, CDR1 is MNHEY, CDR2 SVGAGI. The CDR3 has 15 amino acids. Trimming took off 6 bases at V and 5 bases at J, with 17 bases between the two ends. CDR3 region: CASRGGSGSYQPQHF. The CDR3 coding sequence is TGTGCCAGCAGGGGGGGGTCTGGTTCCTATCAGCCCCAGCATTTT.